The entry below gives a single T cell receptor (beta chain) sequence along with its context. Per the study methods: Cell counts per sample came from amplifying reference gene primers. The protocol was immunoSEQ multiplex PCR, while the TCRdb copy is restricted to in-frame clones and leaves out a portion. The DNA was the basis for D and trimming; V, J and clone size are from that table. The sample includes around 70,000 clones, roughly 80% of them seen just once. The data belong to a study of blood T cell repertoires in COVID-19. For the study at large: In each case, the material was cDNA or gDNA derived from T cells, B-cell-depleted T cells, or PBMCs.

The CDR3 loop spans 14 amino acids. The germline V and J ends were trimmed by 0 bases and 1 base, with 9 bases remaining between them. From germline, CDR1 is GTSNPN and CDR2 SVGIG (reference sequence). Sequencing was done on a sample of peripheral blood. The chain has TRBV30 and TRBJ1-2; perhaps TRBD1 as D (5 bases). This receptor was obtained from a woman between 55 and 75 years old with acute or convalescent COVID-19. DNA for the CDR3: TGTGCCTGGAGTGTAAAGGGGTATAACTATGGCTACACCTTC. Amino acids: CAWSVKGYNYGYTF.